This entry concerns a single TCR beta chain. This specimen comes from a study of blood T cell repertoires in COVID-19. Study-level information: From the United States, Italy and Spain came samples of acute and convalescent COVID-19. T cells, B-cell-depleted T cells, or PBMCs supplied cDNA or gDNA.

CDR3 length equals 11 residues. V was cut by 8 bases and J by 4 bases, with 8 bases left in between. Germline CDR1 MGHDK, CDR2 SYGVNS. How the authors handled the data: Using reference gene primer amplification, nucleated cell counts were estimated. Repertoires were generated with immunoSEQ multiplex PCR, while TCRdb's copy carries only in-frame clones and drops some. That table supplies the V and J calls and clone size; D and trimming were determined from the DNA. The sample lists some 50,000 clones, 87% occurring once. The gene calls are TRBV25-1 and TRBJ2-5, with D unresolved. This clonotype was sampled from a human donor in a cohort sampled during active COVID-19. Input material: peripheral blood. CDR3 DNA sequence: TGTGCCAGCTCCTTTATAGAGACCCAGTACTTC. Translating it yields CASSFIETQYF.